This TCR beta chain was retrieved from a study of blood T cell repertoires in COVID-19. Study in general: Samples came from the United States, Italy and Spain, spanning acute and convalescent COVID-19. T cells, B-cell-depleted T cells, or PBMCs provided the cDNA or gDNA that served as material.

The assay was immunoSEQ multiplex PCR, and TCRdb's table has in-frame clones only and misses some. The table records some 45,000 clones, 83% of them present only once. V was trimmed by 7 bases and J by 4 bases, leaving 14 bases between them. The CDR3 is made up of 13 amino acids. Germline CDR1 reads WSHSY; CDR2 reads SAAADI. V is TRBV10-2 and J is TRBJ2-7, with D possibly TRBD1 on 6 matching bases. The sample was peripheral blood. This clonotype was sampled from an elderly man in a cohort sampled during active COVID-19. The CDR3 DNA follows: TGCGCCAGCAAAGTGACAGGCGGTTACGAGCAGTACTTC. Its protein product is CASKVTGGYEQYF.